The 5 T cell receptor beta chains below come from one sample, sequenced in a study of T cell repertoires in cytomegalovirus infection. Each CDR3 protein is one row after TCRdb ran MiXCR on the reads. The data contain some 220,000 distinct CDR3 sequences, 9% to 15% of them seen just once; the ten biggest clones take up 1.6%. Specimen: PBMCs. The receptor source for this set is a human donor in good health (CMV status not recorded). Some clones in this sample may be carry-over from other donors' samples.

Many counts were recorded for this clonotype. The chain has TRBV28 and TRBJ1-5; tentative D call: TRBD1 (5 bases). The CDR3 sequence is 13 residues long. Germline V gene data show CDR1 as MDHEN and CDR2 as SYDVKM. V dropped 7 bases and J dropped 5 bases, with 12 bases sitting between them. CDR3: CASNGGVDQPQHF. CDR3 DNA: TGTGCCAGCAACGGAGGGGTAGATCAGCCCCAGCATTTT.

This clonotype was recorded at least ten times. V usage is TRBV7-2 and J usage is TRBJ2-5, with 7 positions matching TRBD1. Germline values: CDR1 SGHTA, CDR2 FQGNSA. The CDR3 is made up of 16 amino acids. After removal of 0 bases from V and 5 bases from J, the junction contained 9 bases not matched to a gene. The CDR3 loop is CASSLARARGMETQYF. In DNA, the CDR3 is TGTGCCAGCAGCTTAGCGAGGGCCAGGGGGATGGAGACCCAGTACTTC.

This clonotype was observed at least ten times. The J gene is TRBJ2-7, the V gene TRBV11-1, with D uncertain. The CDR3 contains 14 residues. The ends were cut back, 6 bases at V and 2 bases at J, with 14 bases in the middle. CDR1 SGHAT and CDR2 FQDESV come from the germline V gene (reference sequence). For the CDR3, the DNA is TGTGCCAGCAGACCCACATCGGACCCCTACGAGCAGTACTTC. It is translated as CASRPTSDPYEQYF.

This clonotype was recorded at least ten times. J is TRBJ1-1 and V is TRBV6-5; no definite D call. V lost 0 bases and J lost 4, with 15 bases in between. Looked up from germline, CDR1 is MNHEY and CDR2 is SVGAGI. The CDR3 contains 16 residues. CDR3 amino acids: CASSYSASPPGTEAFF. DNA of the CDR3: TGTGCCAGCAGTTACTCGGCCTCTCCCCCTGGCACTGAAGCTTTCTTT.

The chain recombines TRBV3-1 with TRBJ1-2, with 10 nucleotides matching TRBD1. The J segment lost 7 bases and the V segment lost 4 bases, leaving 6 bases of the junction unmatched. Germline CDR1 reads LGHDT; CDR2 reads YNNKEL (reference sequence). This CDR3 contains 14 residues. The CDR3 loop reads CASSRRQGAPGYTF. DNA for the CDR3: TGTGCCAGCAGCCGGAGACAGGGGGCGCCTGGCTACACCTTC.